This is a list of T cell receptor beta chains from one sample in a study of T cell responses to AZD1222 COVID-19 vaccine. The repertoire was sequenced with immunoSEQ multiplex PCR; TCRdb's copy has only in-frame clones and lacks some. The sample has over 150,000 clones; 90% are singletons. The sample here was peripheral blood, taken on day 0 of AZD1222 vaccination. These receptors were collected from an adult in good health. Both conserved end residues are part of each CDR3. Each record gives: CDR3 DNA, CDR3 protein, D gene, clone size, J gene, V gene. A D gene is named only where the DNA matches it firmly. Size is omitted from some rows. Given values are once, few, many or a class for expanded clones.

CDR3nt: TGTGCCAGAAGCGCTAGCGGGGGGGGCGAGACCCAGTACTTC
CDR3aa: CARSASGGGETQYF
d_gene: -
abundance: -
j_gene: TRBJ2-5
v_gene: TRBV7-5

CDR3nt: TGTGCCTGGTCCTATAGCGGGACAGGCGAGCAGTACTTC
CDR3aa: CAWSYSGTGEQYF
d_gene: -
abundance: -
j_gene: TRBJ2-7
v_gene: TRBV30

CDR3nt: TGCGCCAGCAGCCCCGCAGGGACAGGGGGTTTCTCCACCTTC
CDR3aa: CASSPAGTGGFSTF
d_gene: TRBD1
abundance: once
j_gene: TRBJ1-2
v_gene: TRBV4-1

CDR3nt: TGTGCCAGCAGTTACGGGGCGACCGGGGAGCTGTTTTTT
CDR3aa: CASSYGATGELFF
d_gene: -
abundance: -
j_gene: TRBJ2-2
v_gene: TRBV6-5

CDR3nt: TGTGCCACCAGTGAAAGCAGTAACTATGGCTACACCTTC
CDR3aa: CATSESSNYGYTF
d_gene: -
abundance: once
j_gene: TRBJ1-2
v_gene: TRBV24-1

CDR3nt: TGTGCCAGCAGTTTAAGTTACTCCCCCTATGGCTACACCTTC
CDR3aa: CASSLSYSPYGYTF
d_gene: -
abundance: once
j_gene: TRBJ1-2
v_gene: TRBV27

CDR3nt: TGTGCCAGCAGCGTAGCACAGGAGACAGATACGCAGTATTTT
CDR3aa: CASSVAQETDTQYF
d_gene: -
abundance: -
j_gene: TRBJ2-3
v_gene: TRBV9

CDR3nt: TGTGCCAGCAGGGGACAGGGCAGGTCTGAAGCTTTCTTT
CDR3aa: CASRGQGRSEAFF
d_gene: TRBD1
abundance: -
j_gene: TRBJ1-1
v_gene: TRBV6-5

CDR3nt: TGTGCCAGCAGTCCCCTAGCGGGGGGACTGGGCGAGCAGTACTTC
CDR3aa: CASSPLAGGLGEQYF
d_gene: TRBD2
abundance: -
j_gene: TRBJ2-7
v_gene: TRBV2

CDR3nt: TGTGCCAGCAAGAGGGGCGAGAACACCGGGGAGCTGTTTTTT
CDR3aa: CASKRGENTGELFF
d_gene: -
abundance: -
j_gene: TRBJ2-2
v_gene: TRBV2

CDR3nt: TGTGCCAGCAGCCGCTACAAGGACACTGAAGCTTTCTTT
CDR3aa: CASSRYKDTEAFF
d_gene: -
abundance: -
j_gene: TRBJ1-1
v_gene: TRBV7-2

CDR3nt: TGCAGTGCTAGTCTGGGGGGCAACAACAATGAGCAGTTCTTC
CDR3aa: CSASLGGNNNEQFF
d_gene: -
abundance: once
j_gene: TRBJ2-1
v_gene: TRBV20-1

CDR3nt: TGTGCCAGCAGCGGGGACAGGGCGCAGCATGGCTACACCTTC
CDR3aa: CASSGDRAQHGYTF
d_gene: TRBD1
abundance: -
j_gene: TRBJ1-2
v_gene: TRBV6-5

CDR3nt: TGTGCCAGCAGCCAATACCCCCCGGACCGCGGAGAGACCCAGTACTTC
CDR3aa: CASSQYPPDRGETQYF
d_gene: -
abundance: -
j_gene: TRBJ2-5
v_gene: TRBV3-1/TRBV3-2

CDR3nt: TGTGCCAGCAGCGAGGTTGGGGGTTCCTACGAGCAGTACTTC
CDR3aa: CASSEVGGSYEQYF
d_gene: -
abundance: -
j_gene: TRBJ2-7
v_gene: TRBV2

CDR3nt: TGTGCCAGCAGCCCCCCGCAGGGCCCAGATACGCAGTATTTT
CDR3aa: CASSPPQGPDTQYF
d_gene: -
abundance: -
j_gene: TRBJ2-3
v_gene: TRBV7-9

CDR3nt: TGTGCCAGTCGCCAACAAGGGGAAAGGCCCCTCCACTTT
CDR3aa: CASRQQGERPLHF
d_gene: -
abundance: -
j_gene: TRBJ1-6
v_gene: TRBV12-3/TRBV12-4

CDR3nt: TGTGCCAGCAGCTTAATGGCTCTTATGAACACTGAAGCTTTCTTT
CDR3aa: CASSLMALMNTEAFF
d_gene: -
abundance: -
j_gene: TRBJ1-1
v_gene: TRBV7-3

CDR3nt: TGTGCTAGTGGTTTCCCCTCGGGACAGGGTGTCAATGAGCAGTTCTTC
CDR3aa: CASGFPSGQGVNEQFF
d_gene: TRBD1
abundance: -
j_gene: TRBJ2-1
v_gene: TRBV12-5

CDR3nt: TGTGCCAGCAGTTCCCCGACACGGACTAACTATGGCTACACCTTC
CDR3aa: CASSSPTRTNYGYTF
d_gene: -
abundance: -
j_gene: TRBJ1-2
v_gene: TRBV28

CDR3nt: TGTGCCAGCAGCCAAGATGGGGGGAGATGGGAGACCCAGTACTTC
CDR3aa: CASSQDGGRWETQYF
d_gene: -
abundance: -
j_gene: TRBJ2-5
v_gene: TRBV3-1/TRBV3-2

CDR3nt: TGTGCCAGCAGCTTGAACAGGAAATTTGGAGAACTCGCTGAAGCTTTCTTT
CDR3aa: CASSLNRKFGELAEAFF
d_gene: -
abundance: once
j_gene: TRBJ1-1
v_gene: TRBV7-6

CDR3nt: TGTGCCAGCAGTCCACCGGGAAGAACCTTC
CDR3aa: CASSPPGRTF
d_gene: -
abundance: -
j_gene: TRBJ1-2
v_gene: TRBV28

CDR3nt: TGTGCCAGCAGCCCCTTCTTTGTTGGGAACACCGGGGAGCTGTTTTTT
CDR3aa: CASSPFFVGNTGELFF
d_gene: -
abundance: -
j_gene: TRBJ2-2
v_gene: TRBV6-6

CDR3nt: TGTGCCAGCTCACGCAGGATTAATGAAAAACTGTTTTTT
CDR3aa: CASSRRINEKLFF
d_gene: -
abundance: -
j_gene: TRBJ1-4
v_gene: TRBV18

CDR3nt: TGTGCCACCAGTCTCAGCTCCTACAATGAGCAGTTCTTC
CDR3aa: CATSLSSYNEQFF
d_gene: -
abundance: -
j_gene: TRBJ2-1
v_gene: TRBV24-1

CDR3nt: TGTGCCAGCAGCCCCTGGGACCCAGCTAATGAAAAACTGTTTTTT
CDR3aa: CASSPWDPANEKLFF
d_gene: -
abundance: once
j_gene: TRBJ1-4
v_gene: TRBV7-2

CDR3nt: TGTGCCAGTAGCCTTCGGGGGCAGGGTGGGAATCAGCCCCAGCATTTT
CDR3aa: CASSLRGQGGNQPQHF
d_gene: -
abundance: -
j_gene: TRBJ1-5
v_gene: TRBV19

CDR3nt: TGTGCCAGCAGCCAAGATGTCCGGGCAGAGCAGTACTTC
CDR3aa: CASSQDVRAEQYF
d_gene: -
abundance: -
j_gene: TRBJ2-7
v_gene: TRBV4-2

CDR3nt: TGTGCCAGCAGAACTCCGGGACGGCCCCCTGGCGAGCAGTACTTC
CDR3aa: CASRTPGRPPGEQYF
d_gene: -
abundance: -
j_gene: TRBJ2-7
v_gene: TRBV2

CDR3nt: TGTGCCAGCAGTTTGCTCGGACAGGGGGGTGAGCAGTACTTC
CDR3aa: CASSLLGQGGEQYF
d_gene: TRBD1
abundance: -
j_gene: TRBJ2-7
v_gene: TRBV6-5

CDR3nt: TGTGCCAGCAGCTTAGTAGCGGGCCCGAACACCGGGGAGCTGTTTTTT
CDR3aa: CASSLVAGPNTGELFF
d_gene: TRBD2
abundance: -
j_gene: TRBJ2-2
v_gene: TRBV11-2

CDR3nt: TGTGCCAGCAGTTTATCCTCCTTGGGAAGCACTGAAGCTTTCTTT
CDR3aa: CASSLSSLGSTEAFF
d_gene: -
abundance: -
j_gene: TRBJ1-1
v_gene: TRBV27

CDR3nt: TGTGCCAGCAGTTTACAGGGGGCCAGGCCAAGTGGAAACACCATATATTTT
CDR3aa: CASSLQGARPSGNTIYF
d_gene: TRBD1
abundance: -
j_gene: TRBJ1-3
v_gene: TRBV28

CDR3nt: TGTGCCAGCAGCCAGAGGACAGGGTTTCGAACCGGGGAGCTGTTTTTT
CDR3aa: CASSQRTGFRTGELFF
d_gene: TRBD1
abundance: once
j_gene: TRBJ2-2
v_gene: TRBV6-2/TRBV6-3

CDR3nt: TGTGCCAGCAGCTCGACCCTCTACGAGCAGTACTTC
CDR3aa: CASSSTLYEQYF
d_gene: -
abundance: -
j_gene: TRBJ2-7
v_gene: TRBV11-2

CDR3nt: TGTGCCCCGTTAAGGGGTAAACAAGAGACCCAGTACTTC
CDR3aa: CAPLRGKQETQYF
d_gene: -
abundance: once
j_gene: TRBJ2-5
v_gene: TRBV2

CDR3nt: TGTGCCAGCAGTGAAAAAGATTACGAGCAGTACTTC
CDR3aa: CASSEKDYEQYF
d_gene: -
abundance: -
j_gene: TRBJ2-7
v_gene: TRBV2

CDR3nt: TGTGCCATCAGTGGACAGGTGGCCTACGAGCAGTACTTC
CDR3aa: CAISGQVAYEQYF
d_gene: -
abundance: -
j_gene: TRBJ2-7
v_gene: TRBV10-3

CDR3nt: TGTGCCAGCAGTATAAACTCGGGGGCAACAGAGACCCAGTACTTC
CDR3aa: CASSINSGATETQYF
d_gene: -
abundance: once
j_gene: TRBJ2-5
v_gene: TRBV28

CDR3nt: TGTGCCAGCAGTTTCCCCCAGGGTACTAATCAGCCCCAGCATTTT
CDR3aa: CASSFPQGTNQPQHF
d_gene: -
abundance: -
j_gene: TRBJ1-5
v_gene: TRBV27

CDR3nt: TGTGCCAGCAGCCTCCCCGGAGGGGAGCTGTTTTTT
CDR3aa: CASSLPGGELFF
d_gene: -
abundance: once
j_gene: TRBJ2-2
v_gene: TRBV11-2

CDR3nt: TGCGCCAGCAGCCAAGTGGGAACAGGTCCTGGAAACACCATATATTTT
CDR3aa: CASSQVGTGPGNTIYF
d_gene: -
abundance: -
j_gene: TRBJ1-3
v_gene: TRBV4-3

CDR3nt: TGTGCCAGCAGTTTCCCCAGCGACAGGGGGAGCACTGAAGCTTTCTTT
CDR3aa: CASSFPSDRGSTEAFF
d_gene: TRBD1
abundance: -
j_gene: TRBJ1-1
v_gene: TRBV27

CDR3nt: TGTGCCTGGACCCACGGCGGCTCTGGAAACACCATATATTTT
CDR3aa: CAWTHGGSGNTIYF
d_gene: -
abundance: -
j_gene: TRBJ1-3
v_gene: TRBV30

CDR3nt: TGTGCCAGCAGCTTCCCCCTCCACTTT
CDR3aa: CASSFPLHF
d_gene: -
abundance: -
j_gene: TRBJ1-6
v_gene: TRBV7-9

CDR3nt: TGTGCCAGCAGCTTAGGGACAGGGTGGTATGGCTACACCTTC
CDR3aa: CASSLGTGWYGYTF
d_gene: TRBD1
abundance: -
j_gene: TRBJ1-2
v_gene: TRBV7-9

CDR3nt: TGTGCCAGCAGAAAGACAGGGTCTGGAAACACCATATATTTT
CDR3aa: CASRKTGSGNTIYF
d_gene: TRBD1
abundance: -
j_gene: TRBJ1-3
v_gene: TRBV6-5

CDR3nt: TGTGCCAGCAGTGAAACCCTGGGCACCGGGGAGCTGTTTTTT
CDR3aa: CASSETLGTGELFF
d_gene: -
abundance: -
j_gene: TRBJ2-2
v_gene: TRBV2

CDR3nt: TGTGCCAGCAGCCGGGACAGGGTCAGCTCCTACGAGCAGTACTTC
CDR3aa: CASSRDRVSSYEQYF
d_gene: TRBD1
abundance: -
j_gene: TRBJ2-7
v_gene: TRBV14

CDR3nt: TGCGCCAGCAGCTTGCCGGCCGTCGGGGAGCAGTTCTTC
CDR3aa: CASSLPAVGEQFF
d_gene: -
abundance: -
j_gene: TRBJ2-1
v_gene: TRBV5-1

CDR3nt: TGTGCCAGCAGTTACGGGTCGATGGGCAATCAGCCCCAGCATTTT
CDR3aa: CASSYGSMGNQPQHF
d_gene: -
abundance: -
j_gene: TRBJ1-5
v_gene: TRBV6-2/TRBV6-3

CDR3nt: TGCGCCAGCAGCTTTCTCCTTACAGCTTCTTCTCCCGAGCAGTACTTC
CDR3aa: CASSFLLTASSPEQYF
d_gene: -
abundance: -
j_gene: TRBJ2-7
v_gene: TRBV5-1

CDR3nt: TGTGCCAGCAGCTCCGGACAGGGGACTGAAGCTTTCTTT
CDR3aa: CASSSGQGTEAFF
d_gene: TRBD1
abundance: few
j_gene: TRBJ1-1
v_gene: TRBV7-3

CDR3nt: TGTGCCAGTAGTATTGCGGCAGAGTCATGGCTAACCACTGAAGCTTTCTTT
CDR3aa: CASSIAAESWLTTEAFF
d_gene: -
abundance: -
j_gene: TRBJ1-1
v_gene: TRBV19

CDR3nt: TGTGCCAGCAAGATGGCGGGGAGCGCAGATACGCAGTATTTT
CDR3aa: CASKMAGSADTQYF
d_gene: -
abundance: -
j_gene: TRBJ2-3
v_gene: TRBV2

CDR3nt: TGTGCCATCAGTGACAGGACTAGCGGACAAGAGACCCAGTACTTC
CDR3aa: CAISDRTSGQETQYF
d_gene: TRBD2
abundance: -
j_gene: TRBJ2-5
v_gene: TRBV10-3

CDR3nt: TGTGCCTGGAGACGGACAGATCTGTCACCCCTCCACTTT
CDR3aa: CAWRRTDLSPLHF
d_gene: -
abundance: once
j_gene: TRBJ1-6
v_gene: TRBV30